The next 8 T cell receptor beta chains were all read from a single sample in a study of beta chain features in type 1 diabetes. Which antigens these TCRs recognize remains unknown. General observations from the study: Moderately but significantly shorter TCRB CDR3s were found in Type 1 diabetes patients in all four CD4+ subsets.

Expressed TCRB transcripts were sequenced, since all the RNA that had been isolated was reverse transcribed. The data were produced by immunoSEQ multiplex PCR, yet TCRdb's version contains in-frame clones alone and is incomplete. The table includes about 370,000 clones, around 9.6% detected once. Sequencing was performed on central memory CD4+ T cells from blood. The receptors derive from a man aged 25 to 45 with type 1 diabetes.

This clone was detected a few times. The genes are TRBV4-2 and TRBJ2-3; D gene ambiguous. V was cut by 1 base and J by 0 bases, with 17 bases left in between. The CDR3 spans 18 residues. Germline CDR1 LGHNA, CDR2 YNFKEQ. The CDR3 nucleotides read TGTGCCAGCAGCCAAGGATTCAGGAGCTACCCTAGCACAGATACGCAGTATTTT. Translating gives CASSQGFRSYPSTDTQYF.

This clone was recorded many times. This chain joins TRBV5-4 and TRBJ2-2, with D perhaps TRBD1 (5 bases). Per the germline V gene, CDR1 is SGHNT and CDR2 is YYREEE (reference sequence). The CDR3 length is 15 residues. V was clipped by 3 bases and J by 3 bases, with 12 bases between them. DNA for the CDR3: TGTGCCAGCAGCTACCCCGACAGAGACACCGGGGAGCTGTTTTTT. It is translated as CASSYPDRDTGELFF.

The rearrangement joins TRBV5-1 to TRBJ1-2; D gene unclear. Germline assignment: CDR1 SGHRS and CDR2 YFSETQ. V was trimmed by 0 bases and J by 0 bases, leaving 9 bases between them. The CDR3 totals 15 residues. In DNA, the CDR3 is TGCGCCAGCAGCTTGGATGGCCTTACTAACTATGGCTACACCTTC. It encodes CASSLDGLTNYGYTF.

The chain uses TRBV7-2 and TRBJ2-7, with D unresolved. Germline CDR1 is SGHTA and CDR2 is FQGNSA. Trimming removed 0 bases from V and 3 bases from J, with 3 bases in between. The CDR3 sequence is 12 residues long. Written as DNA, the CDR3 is TGTGCCAGCAGCTTAGCTCTCTACGAGCAGTACTTC. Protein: CASSLALYEQYF. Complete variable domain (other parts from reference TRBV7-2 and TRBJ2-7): GAGVSQSPSNKVTEKGKDVELRCDPISGHTALYWYRQSLGQGLEFLIYFQGNSAPDKSGLPSDRFSAERTGGSVSTLTIQRTQQEDSAVYLCASSLALYEQYFGPGTRLTVT.

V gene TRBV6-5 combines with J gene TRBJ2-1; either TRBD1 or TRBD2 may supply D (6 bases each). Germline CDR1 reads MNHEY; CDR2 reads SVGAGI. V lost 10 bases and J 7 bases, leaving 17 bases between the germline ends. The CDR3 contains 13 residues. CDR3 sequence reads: CATTGGLGNEQFF. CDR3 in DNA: TGTGCCACCACCGGGGGCCTTGGGAATGAGCAGTTCTTC.

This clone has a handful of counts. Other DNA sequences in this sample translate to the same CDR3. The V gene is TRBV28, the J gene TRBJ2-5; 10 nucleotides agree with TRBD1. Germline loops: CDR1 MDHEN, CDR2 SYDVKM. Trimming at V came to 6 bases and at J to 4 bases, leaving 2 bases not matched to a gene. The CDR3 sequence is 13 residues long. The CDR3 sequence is CASRGTGVETQYF. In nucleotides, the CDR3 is TGTGCCAGCAGAGGGACAGGGGTAGAGACCCAGTACTTC.

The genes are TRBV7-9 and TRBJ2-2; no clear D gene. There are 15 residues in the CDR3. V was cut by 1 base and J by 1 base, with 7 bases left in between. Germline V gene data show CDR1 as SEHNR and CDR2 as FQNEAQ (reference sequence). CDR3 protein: CASSLGQRNTGELFF. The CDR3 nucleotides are TGTGCCAGCAGCTTAGGGCAGAGGAACACCGGGGAGCTGTTTTTT.

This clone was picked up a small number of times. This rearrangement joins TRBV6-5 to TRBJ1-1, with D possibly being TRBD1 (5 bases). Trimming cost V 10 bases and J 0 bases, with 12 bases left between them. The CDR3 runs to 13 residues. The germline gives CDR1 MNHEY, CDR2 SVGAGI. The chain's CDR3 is CATLTVMNTEAFF. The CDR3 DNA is TGTGCCACCCTGACAGTCATGAACACTGAAGCTTTCTTT.